The text below deals with one T cell receptor (beta chain). From the 5' RACE reads, TCRdb called clonotypes with MiXCR, one entry per CDR3 protein. The data hold about 540,000 distinct CDR3 sequences, with roughly 20% observed a single time. This entry belongs to a study of T-cell memory formation after mild COVID-19. CDR1 is SGHRS and CDR2 is YFSETQ in the germline V gene. This CDR3 has 13 residues. The ends were cut back, 4 bases at V and 3 bases at J, with 10 bases in the middle. V usage is TRBV5-1 and J usage is TRBJ2-5, with D possibly being TRBD2 (6 bases). The source material was PBMCs or a T cell subset sorted from them (not recorded which). The TCR originated in an adult woman who had mild COVID-19 (a few samples of this study predate the infection). Cell type and time point are not known. CDR3 bases: TGCGCCAGCAGCGAGAAGCGGGAAGAGACCCAGTACTTC. It is translated as CASSEKREETQYF. The whole variable domain, filled in from reference TRBV5-1 and TRBJ2-5, reads KAGVTQTPRYLIKTRGQQVTLSCSPISGHRSVSWYQQTPGQGLQFLFEYFSETQRNKGNFPGRFSGRQFSNSRSEMNVSTLELGDSALYLCASSEKREETQYFGPGTRLLVL.